This T cell receptor (beta chain) was captured in a study of early T cells in non-severe SARS-CoV-2 infection. Study in general: Sequencing used unsorted whole-blood bulk RNA, so chains lack pairing. General observations from the study: The VDJdb matching leaned toward anti-spike CD8 responses and overlooked private and CD4 specificities.

At least ten counts were recorded for this clonotype. Antigen unknown. The library protocol tagged individual cDNA molecules with unique molecular identifiers. From the 5' RACE reads, TCRdb called clonotypes with MiXCR, one entry per CDR3 protein. The sample lists roughly 40,000 distinct CDR3 sequences, roughly 6% occurring once. The germline CDR1 and CDR2 sequences are MNHEY and SMNVEV (reference sequence). V was clipped by 7 bases and J by 4 bases; unmatched bases: 4. The length of the CDR3 is 12 residues. Sequenced material: whole blood, taken at baseline. The chain carries TRBV27 and TRBJ2-7; 7 nucleotides line up with TRBD2. The TCR was taken from an adult who was a healthcare worker with PCR-confirmed SARS-CoV-2 infection or an uninfected control (not recorded which). The CDR3 nucleotides are TGTGCCAGCAAGGGGAGGGTGTACGAGCAGTACTTC. This codes for CASKGRVYEQYF.